The TCR beta chain under discussion was sequenced for a study of blood T cell repertoires in COVID-19. Across the whole study: PBMCs, B-cell-depleted T cells, or T cells provided the cDNA or gDNA that made up the material.

This CDR3 has 18 amino acids. V shed 4 bases and J 0 bases; nucleotides not matched to a gene: 7. The germline V gene encodes CDR1 SEHNR and CDR2 FQNEAQ (reference sequence). As originally analysed: Using reference gene primer amplification, nucleated cell counts were estimated. Assay used: immunoSEQ multiplex PCR; TCRdb lists only in-frame clones, some missing. V and J calls and clone size follow that table, whereas D and trimming were derived from the DNA. The repertoire holds 150,000 to 180,000 clones, with 75% to 95% as singletons. The sample was peripheral blood. The V call is TRBV7-9, the J call TRBJ2-1, with 12 bases lining up with TRBD2. This sequence was found in a middle-aged man with acute or convalescent COVID-19. The CDR3 sequence is CASSSDTSGGSSYNEQFF. CDR3 in DNA: TGTGCCAGCAGCTCCGATACTAGCGGGGGGAGCTCCTACAATGAGCAGTTCTTC.